The T cell receptor (beta chain) described here comes from a study of identical twins. Points on this clonotype: The target antigen is unknown.

Study-level results: Low generation probability was overrepresented in out-of-frame alpha sequences shared by twins.

TCRdb recomputed calls from the 5' RACE reads with MiXCR, one row per CDR3 protein. The top ten hold roughly 4.3% of the sample, which has fewer than 900,000 distinct CDR3 sequences, about 20% seen once. J was trimmed by 4 bases and V by 3 bases; bases with no gene match: 3. Per germline, CDR1 MRHNA and CDR2 SNTAGT. CDR3 length: 14 residues. The same data also contributed to another study, on T cells expressing NK-cell markers. According to that study: With an anti-gamma-delta TCR antibody, sorting in several experiments was kept to alpha-beta TCR T cells.

The sample consisted of PBMCs. The TCR originated in a woman between 18 and 30 years old in good health. The chain carries TRBV6-4 and TRBJ2-3, with 8 bases lining up with TRBD2. This CDR3 is CASSETGGPDTQYF. CDR3 DNA sequence: TGTGCCAGCAGTGAAACGGGGGGGCCAGATACGCAGTATTTT.